Each of the 10 T cell receptor beta chains below was sequenced from the same sample in a study of CD8 T cells in ankylosing spondylitis. From the 5' RACE reads, TCRdb called clonotypes with MiXCR, one entry per CDR3 protein. The sample shows around 210,000 distinct CDR3 sequences, 8% to 9% of them seen only once. The sequenced material came from blood, either unsorted or a sorted T cell fraction (not recorded which). These receptors were taken from a female donor with ankylosing spondylitis or in good health (not recorded which).

This clonotype has ten or more counts. This chain joins TRBV5-1 and TRBJ2-1; 11 bases agree with TRBD2. The CDR3 has 15 amino acids. V dropped 0 bases and J dropped 5; count of bases not matched to a gene: 1. Per germline, CDR1 SGHRS and CDR2 YFSETQ. CDR3 sequence (DNA): TGCGCCAGCAGCTTGGTAGCGGGAGGGGACAATGAGCAGTTCTTC. It yields the protein CASSLVAGGDNEQFF.

This clonotype was observed at least ten times. This chain joins TRBV19 and TRBJ2-7, with 7 bases aligning to TRBD1. The J segment lost 5 bases and the V segment lost 10 bases, leaving 8 bases of the junction unmatched. This CDR3 is built from 12 residues. Germline CDR1 reads LNHDA; CDR2 reads SQIVND (reference sequence). The DNA of the CDR3 is TGTGCCACCTCGACAGGGTCCCACGAGCAGTACTTC. Its protein product is CATSTGSHEQYF.

The table lists this clonotype with many counts. This chain connects TRBV20-1 to TRBJ1-1; D is undetermined. From germline, CDR1 is DFQATT and CDR2 SNEGSKA (reference sequence). Deletions cut 6 bases from V and 5 bases from J, with 22 bases between. This CDR3 region has 15 residues. CDR3 residues: CSAKDAHEGYTEAFF. CDR3 DNA: TGCAGTGCCAAAGACGCCCACGAGGGTTATACTGAAGCTTTCTTT.

J is TRBJ1-5 and V is TRBV6-1, with D unclear. Germline V gives CDR1 MNHNS, CDR2 SASEGT. The CDR3 extends over 13 amino acids. V was shortened by 8 bases and J by 1 base, with 9 bases between the two germline ends. The CDR3 sequence is CASRLPSNQPQHF. In nucleotides, the CDR3 is TGTGCCAGCCGGCTCCCGAGCAATCAGCCCCAGCATTTT.

This clonotype was recorded at least ten times. The V call is TRBV10-3, the J call TRBJ2-4, with a tentative D call TRBD1 (6 bases). Trimming cost V 10 bases and J 0 bases, with 25 bases left between them. Germline V gives CDR1 ENHRY, CDR2 SYGVKD. The CDR3 totals 18 residues. Written as DNA, the CDR3 is TGTGCCACCGCGCCCGAGGGGGAATACTTACTAGCCAAAAACATTCAGTACTTC. The encoded protein is CATAPEGEYLLAKNIQYF.

This clonotype was observed at least ten times. The chain links TRBV5-1 to TRBJ1-2, with D tentatively TRBD1 (6 bases). This CDR3 is built from 14 residues. Between the trimmed V and J ends, which lost 0 bases and 5 bases, there was a span of 11 bases. Looked up from germline, CDR1 is SGHRS and CDR2 is YFSETQ. CDR3 coding DNA: TGCGCCAGCAGCTTGGATCCAGGGACATATGGCTACACCTTC. Protein: CASSLDPGTYGYTF.

Here the CDR3 reads CASSMGTSGHHNEQFF. CDR3 coding DNA: TGTGCCAGTAGTATGGGGACTAGCGGGCATCACAATGAGCAGTTCTTC. V is TRBV19 and J is TRBJ2-1, with 12 bases fitting TRBD2. Trimming removed 3 bases from V and 5 bases from J; junction bases left unmatched: 5. The CDR3 length is 16 residues. Germline V gene sequence: CDR1 LNHDA, CDR2 SQIVND (reference sequence).

This clonotype was found many times. The chain employs TRBV18 and TRBJ2-7; 10 bases are a match to TRBD2. The V gene end was trimmed by 3 bases and the J gene end by 6 bases; junction bases not matched to a gene: 5. Germline values: CDR1 KGHSH, CDR2 LQKENI. The CDR3 extends over 14 amino acids. This chain's CDR3 is CASSPASGRGEQYF. As DNA, the CDR3 is TGTGCCAGCTCACCGGCTAGCGGGAGAGGCGAGCAGTACTTC. Using reference TRBV18 and TRBJ2-7 for the parts outside the CDR3, the full variable domain is NAGVMQNPRHLVRRRGQEARLRCSPMKGHSHVYWYRQLPEEGLKFMVYLQKENIIDESGMPKERFSAEFPKEGPSILRIQQVVRGDSAAYFCASSPASGRGEQYFGPGTRLTVT.

This clonotype occurred many times. The chain is built from TRBV29-1 and TRBJ2-2, with 10 bases lining up with TRBD2. CDR3 size: 14 residues. Germline trimming cut 4 bases from V and 3 bases from J; bases unmatched to any gene: 2. The germline CDR1 and CDR2 sequences are SQVTM and ANQGSEA. The CDR3 sequence is CSVAGLADTGELFF. The CDR3 DNA sequence: TGCAGCGTTGCCGGACTAGCGGACACCGGGGAGCTGTTTTTT.

This clonotype was recorded many times. The chain employs TRBV27 and TRBJ2-1; D uncertain. CDR1 is MNHEY, CDR2 SMNVEV, per germline (reference sequence). V was trimmed by 2 bases and J by 4 bases, leaving 15 bases between them. There are 16 residues in the CDR3. In nucleotides, the CDR3 is TGTGCCAGCAGTTTAGGGCTCCCTTCATCTTACAATGAGCAGTTCTTC. Protein: CASSLGLPSSYNEQFF.